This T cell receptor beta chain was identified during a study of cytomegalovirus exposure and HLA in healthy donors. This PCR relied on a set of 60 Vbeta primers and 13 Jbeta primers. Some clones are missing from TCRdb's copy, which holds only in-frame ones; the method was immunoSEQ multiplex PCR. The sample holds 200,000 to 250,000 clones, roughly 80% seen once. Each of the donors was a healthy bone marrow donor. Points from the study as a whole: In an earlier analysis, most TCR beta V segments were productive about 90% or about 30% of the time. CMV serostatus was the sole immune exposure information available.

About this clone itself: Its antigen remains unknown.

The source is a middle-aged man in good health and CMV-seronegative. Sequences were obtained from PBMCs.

The CDR3: CASSSTTGNEQYF. The CDR3 DNA reads as TGTGCCAGCAGCTCAACGACAGGTAACGAGCAGTACTTC. The chain combines TRBV7-2 with TRBJ2-7; possibly TRBD1 for D (6 bases). CDR1 and CDR2 from the germline V gene are SGHTA and FQGNSA. This CDR3 is 13 amino acids long. Trimming took off 4 bases at V and 5 bases at J, with 12 bases between the two ends.